Below are 14 T cell receptor beta chains sequenced from a single sample in a study of T cell responses to AZD1222 COVID-19 vaccine. The method was immunoSEQ multiplex PCR; TCRdb's version includes in-frame clones alone and lacks a portion of them. The table has 96,000 or so clones, 80% to 90% seen once. This sample comprised peripheral blood, obtained on day 0 of AZD1222 vaccination. These receptors came from an adult in good health.

The chain couples TRBV5-4 to TRBJ2-5, with 10 bases lining up with TRBD1. Trimming took 2 bases from V and 2 from J; bases not matched to a gene: 9. Germline V gives CDR1 SGHNT, CDR2 YYREEE (reference sequence). This CDR3 contains 17 residues. In DNA form, the CDR3 reads TGTGCCAGCAGCTTACCTTTCCCGGGACAGGGGCAAGAGACCCAGTACTTC. Amino acid sequence: CASSLPFPGQGQETQYF.

The chain recombines TRBV7-9 with TRBJ1-1, with a possible D match to TRBD1 (5 bases). In germline, CDR1 is SEHNR, CDR2 FQNEAQ (reference sequence). The CDR3 covers 14 residues. Trimming cost V 1 base and J 7 bases, with 13 bases left between them. CDR3 residues: CASSLEGRLFEAFF. As DNA, the CDR3 is TGTGCCAGCAGCTTAGAGGGGCGGCTCTTTGAAGCTTTCTTT.

The J gene is TRBJ2-1, the V gene TRBV4-3; D is perhaps TRBD1 (6 bases). Germline values: CDR1 LGHNA, CDR2 YSLEER. CDR3 length: 15 amino acids. The V end lost 8 bases, the J end lost 0 bases, and 14 bases lay between the germline ends. CDR3 sequence: CASGRTESSYNEQFF. For the CDR3, the DNA is TGCGCCAGCGGTAGGACAGAGAGCTCCTACAATGAGCAGTTCTTC.

The gene calls are TRBV6-6 and TRBJ1-6, with 10 nucleotides matching TRBD1. J gave up 8 bases and V 4 bases, and 8 bases lay outside the gene matches. Germline V gene sequence: CDR1 MNHNY, CDR2 SVGAGI (reference sequence). There are 16 residues in the CDR3. The CDR3 is CASSSRTGGIDSPLHF. CDR3 nucleotide sequence: TGTGCCAGCAGTTCGCGGACAGGGGGGATCGATTCACCCCTCCACTTT.

The chain couples TRBV27 to TRBJ2-2, with D unresolved. Germline-derived CDR1 and CDR2 are MNHEY and SMNVEV (reference sequence). V gave up 7 bases and J gave up 0 bases, with 6 bases separating them. This CDR3 comprises 13 residues. The CDR3 loop is CASKFANTGELFF. The CDR3 bases are TGTGCCAGCAAATTCGCGAACACCGGGGAGCTGTTTTTT.

V and J are TRBV7-9 and TRBJ2-3, with D tentatively TRBD1 (5 bases). Germline assignment: CDR1 SEHNR and CDR2 FQNEAQ (reference sequence). V was clipped by 5 bases and J by 2 bases, with 11 bases between them. The CDR3 contains 14 residues. The CDR3 DNA reads as TGTGCCAGCAGCCTCAGACAGTTCACAGATACGCAGTATTTT. This translates into CASSLRQFTDTQYF.

The genes are TRBV9 and TRBJ2-7, with D perhaps TRBD2 (6 bases). Germline assignment: CDR1 SGDLS and CDR2 YYNGEE. The CDR3 extends over 16 amino acids. With 0 bases removed from V and 0 bases from J, the gap between germline ends came to 13 bases. The CDR3: CASSVEVGGSSYEQYF. The CDR3 nucleotides read TGTGCCAGCAGCGTAGAGGTCGGGGGTAGCTCCTACGAGCAGTACTTC.

This sequence joins TRBV27 and TRBJ2-1; 7 positions match TRBD2. CDR1 is MNHEY and CDR2 is SMNVEV in the germline V gene (reference sequence). With 4 bases clipped from V and 6 bases from J, the junction kept 6 bases outside the gene matches. The CDR3 sequence is 14 residues long. The CDR3 sequence is CASSSTSTLNEQFF. The CDR3 DNA follows: TGTGCCAGCAGTTCGACTAGCACCCTCAATGAGCAGTTCTTC.

This clone showed up just once. In nucleotides, the CDR3 is TGTGCCAGCAGTTCAATCGGAGAAGCTGACTATGGCTACACCTTC. Translation gives CASSSIGEADYGYTF. The chain uses TRBV28 and TRBJ1-2, with D uncertain. Germline CDR1 MDHEN, CDR2 SYDVKM. The V end lost 4 bases, the J end lost 3 bases, and 15 bases lay between the germline ends. The CDR3 loop spans 15 amino acids.

The CDR3 loop is CASSLGRSQETQYF. The CDR3, as DNA: TGCGCCAGCAGCTTGGGACGGTCCCAAGAGACCCAGTACTTC. The genes are TRBV5-1 and TRBJ2-5; no firm D call. The V gene lost 0 bases and the J gene lost 1 base, with 7 bases spanning the gap. There are 14 residues in the CDR3. The V gene's germline CDR1 is SGHRS and CDR2 YFSETQ. The variable domain in full, with the rest retrieved from reference TRBV5-1 and TRBJ2-5, is KAGVTQTPRYLIKTRGQQVTLSCSPISGHRSVSWYQQTPGQGLQFLFEYFSETQRNKGNFPGRFSGRQFSNSRSEMNVSTLELGDSALYLCASSLGRSQETQYFGPGTRLLVL.

This sequence joins TRBV9 and TRBJ1-2; no firm D call. CDR1 SGDLS and CDR2 YYNGEE come from the germline V gene. Trimming shortened V by 4 bases and J by 3 bases, and 16 bases separated the two germline ends. The length of the CDR3 is 15 residues. In DNA, the CDR3 is TGTGCCAGCAGCCCCACCGGAGGGCAGGACTATGGCTACACCTTC. Residues: CASSPTGGQDYGYTF.

The chain carries TRBV6-5 and TRBJ1-1; TRBD1 agrees at 9 bases. The CDR3 contains 16 residues. V lost 0 bases to trimming and J lost 5 bases; unmatched junction nucleotides: 7. Germline lookup yields CDR1 MNHEY and CDR2 SVGAGI. The CDR3 sequence: CASSYSRTGVGTEAFF. The CDR3 DNA reads as TGTGCCAGCAGTTACTCCCGGACAGGGGTTGGAACTGAAGCTTTCTTT.

The J gene is TRBJ1-1, the V gene TRBV11-2; 8 bases match TRBD1. V was pared by 1 base and J by 4 bases, with 5 bases of the junction left unmatched. Germline CDR1 SGHAT, CDR2 FQNNGV. The CDR3 has 15 amino acids. The CDR3 nucleotides are TGTGCCAGCAGCTTAGTCAGGGGGCGGGTCACTGAAGCTTTCTTT. Encoded protein: CASSLVRGRVTEAFF.

This CDR3 is CASTQTGGFTDTQYF. The DNA for the CDR3 is TGTGCCAGTACCCAGACAGGGGGCTTCACAGATACGCAGTATTTT. This chain uses TRBV19 with TRBJ2-3; 10 positions match TRBD1. Germline lookup yields CDR1 LNHDA and CDR2 SQIVND (reference sequence). The length of the CDR3 is 15 residues. V was pared by 7 bases and J by 2 bases, with 6 bases of the junction left unmatched.